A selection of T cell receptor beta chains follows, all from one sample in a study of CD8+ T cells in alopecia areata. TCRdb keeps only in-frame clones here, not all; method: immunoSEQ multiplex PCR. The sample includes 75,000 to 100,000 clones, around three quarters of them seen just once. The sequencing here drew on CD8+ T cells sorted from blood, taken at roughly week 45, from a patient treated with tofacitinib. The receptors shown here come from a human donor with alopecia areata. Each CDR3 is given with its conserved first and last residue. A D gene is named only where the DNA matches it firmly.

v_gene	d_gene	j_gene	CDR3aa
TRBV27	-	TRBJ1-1	CASSLGTHTEAFF
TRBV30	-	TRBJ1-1	CAWALNTEAFF
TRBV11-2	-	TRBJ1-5	CASSLGRGGNQPQHF
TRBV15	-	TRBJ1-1	CATSGDISAEAFF
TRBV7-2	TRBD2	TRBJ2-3	CASSSTSGRGDTQYF
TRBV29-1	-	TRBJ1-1	CSVEWGSRQAFF
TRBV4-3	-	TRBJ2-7	CASSQDGGSSYEQYF
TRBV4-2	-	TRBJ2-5	CASSQVFKGGETQYF
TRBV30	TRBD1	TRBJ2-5	CAWSAGQGQETQYF
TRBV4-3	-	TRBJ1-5	CASSSSPANQPQHF
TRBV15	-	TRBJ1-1	CATSRDSGAATEAFF
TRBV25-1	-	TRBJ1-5	CASSGQFNQPQHF
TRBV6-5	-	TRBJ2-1	CASSIGEPSYNEQFF
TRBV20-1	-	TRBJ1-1	CSASRRTEAFF
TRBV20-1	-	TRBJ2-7	CSARDLGSQYF
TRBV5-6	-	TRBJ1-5	CASSLQGSNQPQHF
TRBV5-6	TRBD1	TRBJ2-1	CASSLMYSGQGLNEQFF
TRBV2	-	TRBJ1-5	CASSDQGQPQHF
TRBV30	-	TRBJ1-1	CAWSVGHLGTEAFF
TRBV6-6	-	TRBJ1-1	CASSGTEAFF
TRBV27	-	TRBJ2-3	CASRYKGDRDTQYF
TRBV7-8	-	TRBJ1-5	CASSPGSNPYSNQPQHF
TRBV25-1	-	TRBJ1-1	CASISQEWNTEAFF
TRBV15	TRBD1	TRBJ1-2	CATSRDRDRILYGYTF
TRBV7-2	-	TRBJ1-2	CASSYYAAGVDGYTF
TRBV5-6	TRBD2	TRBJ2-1	CASSPSGGRNEQFF
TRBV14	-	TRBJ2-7	CASSDGSGDYEQYF
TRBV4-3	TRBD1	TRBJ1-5	CASSQDKGANQPQHF
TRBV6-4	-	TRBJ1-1	CASSKGMNTEAFF
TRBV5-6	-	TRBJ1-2	CASSLGTAIYGYTF
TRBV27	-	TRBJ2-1	CASSLRARREQFF
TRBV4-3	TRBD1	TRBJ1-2	CASSHGQGDYGYTF
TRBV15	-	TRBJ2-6	CATSRGISLETTGANVLTF
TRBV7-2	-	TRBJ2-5	CASSRQGLGETQYF
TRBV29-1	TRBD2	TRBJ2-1	CSVEVAGGHYEQFF
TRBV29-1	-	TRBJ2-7	CSARLLSYEQYF
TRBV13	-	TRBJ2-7	CASSLPRGRRSEQYF
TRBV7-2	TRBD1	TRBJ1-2	CASSHTGQGSYGYTF
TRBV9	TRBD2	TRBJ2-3	CASSVPEYSGGTDTQYF
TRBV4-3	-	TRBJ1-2	CASSQSLSTNYGYTF
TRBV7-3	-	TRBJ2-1	CASSSGHPSNEQFF
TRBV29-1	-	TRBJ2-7	CSGRQEGAYEQYF
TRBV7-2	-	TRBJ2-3	CASSLSTDTQYF
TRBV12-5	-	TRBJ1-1	CASGLVNREAFF
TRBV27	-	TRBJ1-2	CASSLRQFTGGYTF
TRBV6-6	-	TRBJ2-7	CASSSRDSSYEQYF
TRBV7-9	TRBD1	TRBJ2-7	CASSLGQFYEQYF
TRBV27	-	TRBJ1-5	CASSRDMDQPQHF
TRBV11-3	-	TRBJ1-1	CASRPFGQSGTEAFF
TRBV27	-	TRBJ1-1	CASSLAGGTEAFF